These T cell receptor beta chains were read from a single sample in a study of vaccination and CD4 T cells after COVID-19. TCRdb processed the PCR reads anew with MiXCR; each CDR3 protein has one entry. The sample holds fewer than 25,000 distinct CDR3 sequences; 48% are singletons and the top ten take 5.5%. These receptors lack a known antigen. Sequenced sample: CD4+ T cells from blood, cultured in vitro. Source of these receptors: a human donor who had recovered from COVID-19. Both conserved end residues are part of each CDR3. D genes are given only for firm matches. Not every row has a clone size; where given, it reads once, few, many or a size class.

j_gene,d_gene,abundance,len,v_gene,CDR3aa,CDR3nt
TRBJ1-4,TRBD1,NA,16,TRBV7-9,CATTPGQGATNEKLFF,TGTGCCACAACACCGGGACAGGGCGCAACTAATGAAAAACTGTTTTTT
TRBJ2-2,TRBD1,once,15,TRBV24-1,CATSDSPQTGSSLFF,TGTGCCACCAGTGATTCCCCCCAGACAGGGAGTAGTCTGTTTTTT
TRBJ1-5,NA,NA,16,TRBV20-1,CSARREDRVNNQPQHF,TGCAGTGCTAGGAGGGAAGACAGAGTCAACAATCAGCCCCAGCATTTT
TRBJ1-3,NA,NA,14,TRBV19,CASSKGQGGNTIYF,TGTGCCAGTAGTAAGGGCCAGGGTGGAAACACCATATATTTT
TRBJ1-2,NA,NA,13,TRBV6-1,CASSEFRMDGYTF,TGTGCCAGCAGTGAGTTCAGGATGGATGGCTACACCTTC
TRBJ1-4,NA,once,18,TRBV4-2,CASSQAPYGGALSEKLFF,TGTGCCAGCAGCCAAGCCCCATATGGCGGGGCCCTTTCTGAAAAACTGTTTTTT
TRBJ1-5,NA,few,15,TRBV10-3,CAISEGRVGGQPQHF,TGTGCCATCAGTGAGGGGAGGGTAGGGGGGCAGCCCCAGCATTTT
TRBJ2-1,NA,NA,14,TRBV7-8,CASSLVWERNEQFF,TGTGCCAGCAGCTTAGTATGGGAGAGGAATGAGCAGTTCTTC
TRBJ2-3,TRBD2,NA,15,TRBV7-3,CASSFSGLDTDTQYF,TGTGCCAGCAGCTTCTCGGGACTAGATACAGATACGCAGTATTTT
TRBJ1-3,NA,NA,15,TRBV12-3/TRBV12-4,CASRSGALSGNTIYF,TGTGCCAGCCGGTCGGGGGCCCTCTCTGGAAACACCATATATTTT
TRBJ2-5,NA,few,15,TRBV5-1,CASSFQGLSQETQYF,TGCGCCAGCAGCTTTCAGGGCCTGTCACAAGAGACCCAGTACTTC
TRBJ1-2,TRBD1,once,14,TRBV7-9,CASSPAQGGNGYTF,TGTGCCAGCAGCCCAGCTCAGGGGGGAAATGGCTACACCTTC
TRBJ2-7,TRBD1,NA,14,TRBV7-9,CASSYGQVNYEQYF,TGTGCCAGCAGCTACGGACAGGTTAACTACGAGCAGTACTTC
TRBJ2-3,NA,NA,14,TRBV2,CASSGGQPSDTQYF,TGTGCCAGCAGTGGTGGACAGCCGTCTGATACGCAGTATTTT
TRBJ2-2,NA,NA,15,TRBV2,CASSADRFNTGELFF,TGTGCCAGCAGTGCCGACAGGTTTAACACCGGGGAGCTGTTTTTT
TRBJ1-5,NA,NA,13,TRBV6-1,CASSHGVDQPQHF,TGTGCCAGCAGCCACGGGGTTGATCAGCCCCAGCATTTT
TRBJ2-5,TRBD2,few,18,TRBV27,CASSQSRASGGDQETQYF,TGTGCCAGCAGTCAATCTCGGGCTAGCGGGGGGGACCAAGAGACCCAGTACTTC
TRBJ2-5,TRBD2,NA,15,TRBV10-1,CASSQRAGARETQYF,TGCGCCAGCTCTCAGAGAGCGGGAGCTCGAGAGACCCAGTACTTC
TRBJ2-5,NA,few,14,TRBV6-1,CASSEAVRGETQYF,TGTGCCAGCAGTGAAGCGGTCAGGGGAGAGACCCAGTACTTC
TRBJ1-1,NA,few,15,TRBV21-1,CASSKWAGRGTEAFF,TGTGCCAGCAGCAAATGGGCAGGGAGAGGCACTGAAGCTTTCTTT
TRBJ1-1,NA,few,13,TRBV20-1,CSARGNGDTEAFF,TGCAGTGCTAGAGGGAACGGCGACACTGAAGCTTTCTTT
TRBJ2-7,NA,NA,14,TRBV27,CASSPRDGSYEQYF,TGTGCCAGCAGTCCCAGGGACGGGTCCTACGAGCAGTACTTC
TRBJ1-5,NA,NA,13,TRBV27,CAAAPGQGQPQHF,TGTGCCGCCGCCCCGGGGCAGGGTCAGCCCCAGCATTTT
TRBJ2-3,TRBD2,NA,17,TRBV6-1,CASSELPSGLMADTQYF,TGTGCCAGCAGTGAACTCCCTAGCGGGCTGATGGCAGATACGCAGTATTTT
TRBJ1-5,NA,NA,14,TRBV21-1,CASRGGSEVGPQHF,TGTGCCAGCAGGGGGGGGTCGGAGGTGGGGCCCCAGCATTTT
TRBJ2-7,NA,NA,12,TRBV28,CASSLYTYEQYF,TGTGCCAGCAGTTTATATACCTACGAGCAGTACTTC
TRBJ2-5,TRBD2,few,16,TRBV12-3/TRBV12-4,CASSLSGLVVQETQYF,TGTGCCAGCAGTTTATCGGGACTAGTGGTCCAAGAGACCCAGTACTTC
TRBJ1-5,NA,few,13,TRBV6-2/TRBV6-3,CASSHDSNQPQHF,TGTGCCAGCAGCCATGATAGCAATCAGCCCCAGCATTTT
TRBJ1-5,TRBD1,NA,16,TRBV19,CASTGTDTYSNQPQHF,TGTGCCAGTACCGGGACAGACACTTATAGCAATCAGCCCCAGCATTTT
TRBJ1-6,NA,NA,13,TRBV3-1,CASSRGVSSPLHF,TGTGCCAGCAGCCGCGGGGTTAGCTCACCCCTCCACTTT
TRBJ1-5,NA,NA,17,TRBV19,CASRPGRHQYSNQPQHF,TGTGCCAGTAGACCCGGCCGCCACCAGTATAGCAATCAGCCCCAGCATTTT
TRBJ2-2,TRBD2,NA,17,TRBV7-3,CASSLMGGGRPTGELFF,TGTGCCAGCAGCTTAATGGGCGGGGGGCGGCCCACCGGGGAGCTGTTTTTT
TRBJ1-2,NA,NA,15,TRBV9,CASSPHGSKNPGYTF,TGTGCCAGCAGCCCCCATGGCAGTAAAAACCCTGGCTACACCTTC
TRBJ2-3,TRBD2,NA,16,TRBV10-2,CASIANSGLAANTQYF,TGCGCCAGCATTGCAAACTCGGGACTAGCGGCAAATACGCAGTATTTT
TRBJ2-3,TRBD2,few,17,TRBV7-8,CASSPWTSGPDTDTQYF,TGTGCCAGCAGCCCCTGGACTAGCGGGCCTGACACAGATACGCAGTATTTT
TRBJ2-1,TRBD2,NA,15,TRBV11-2,CASSLVAGSYNEQFF,TGTGCCAGCAGCTTAGTAGCGGGGAGTTACAATGAGCAGTTCTTC
TRBJ2-7,TRBD1,once,14,TRBV6-1,CASSSGTGGYEQYF,TGTGCCAGCAGCTCCGGGACAGGGGGCTACGAGCAGTACTTC
TRBJ2-2,NA,NA,17,TRBV7-3,CASSLKGTGESTGELFF,TGTGCCAGCAGCTTAAAAGGGACCGGGGAATCCACCGGGGAGCTGTTTTTT
TRBJ2-7,NA,NA,12,TRBV20-1,CSATSGSYEQYF,TGCAGTGCTACCAGCGGGTCCTACGAGCAGTACTTC
TRBJ2-3,NA,NA,14,TRBV6-4,CASSRGLSTDTQYF,TGTGCCAGCAGTCGAGGACTAAGCACAGATACGCAGTATTTT
TRBJ1-2,TRBD1,NA,17,TRBV7-9,CASSSPPGQGTPYGYTF,TGTGCCAGCAGCTCGCCTCCGGGACAGGGAACCCCCTATGGCTACACCTTC
TRBJ1-2,NA,NA,14,TRBV20-1,CSARDFRGGYGYTF,TGCAGTGCTAGAGATTTCAGGGGTGGGTATGGCTACACCTTC
TRBJ1-5,NA,NA,16,TRBV6-5,CASSYPRTGLYQPQHF,TGTGCCAGCAGTTACCCTCGAACAGGGTTATATCAGCCCCAGCATTTT
TRBJ2-7,TRBD1,NA,16,TRBV27,CASSPGPGQGEDEQYF,TGTGCCAGCAGTCCCGGCCCTGGACAGGGGGAGGACGAGCAGTACTTC
TRBJ1-6,NA,few,15,TRBV15,CATSSGGGGNSPLHF,TGTGCCACCAGCAGTGGGGGGGGGGGTAATTCACCCCTCCACTTT
TRBJ1-2,NA,NA,12,TRBV20-1,CSARGQQHGYTF,TGCAGTGCTAGAGGACAGCAGCATGGCTACACCTTC
TRBJ1-5,NA,NA,14,TRBV7-8,CASSLNRANQPQHF,TGTGCCAGCAGCTTAAATAGGGCCAATCAGCCCCAGCATTTT
TRBJ2-3,NA,NA,15,TRBV12-3/TRBV12-4,CASSPNRGGTDTQYF,TGTGCCAGCAGTCCCAACAGGGGAGGAACAGATACGCAGTATTTT
TRBJ1-6,NA,NA,16,TRBV4-1,CASSQDRTTRHSPLHF,TGCGCCAGCAGCCAAGACCGGACAACCCGACATTCACCCCTCCACTTT
TRBJ1-2,NA,few,14,TRBV6-1,CASSVGGYNYGYTF,TGTGCCAGCAGCGTTGGTGGGTATAACTATGGCTACACCTTC
TRBJ1-1,NA,few,13,TRBV2,CASMGQTNTEAFF,TGTGCCAGCATGGGACAAACGAACACTGAAGCTTTCTTT
TRBJ2-1,NA,NA,15,TRBV11-2,CASSLDTWGLAEQFF,TGTGCCAGCAGCTTAGATACGTGGGGGCTGGCTGAGCAGTTCTTC
TRBJ2-2,NA,NA,15,TRBV18,CASSDMWRNTGELFF,TGTGCCAGCTCAGATATGTGGCGGAACACCGGGGAGCTGTTTTTT
TRBJ1-1,TRBD1,NA,14,TRBV7-2,CASSLPGGDTEAFF,TGTGCCAGCAGCTTACCAGGGGGCGACACTGAAGCTTTCTTT
TRBJ2-3,TRBD1,NA,16,TRBV29-1,CSGGQGAGFVTDTQYF,TGCAGCGGTGGACAGGGGGCAGGGTTCGTGACAGATACGCAGTATTTT
TRBJ1-5,TRBD1,few,16,TRBV5-1,CASSPETGGAGQPQHF,TGCGCCAGCAGCCCGGAGACAGGGGGCGCAGGCCAGCCCCAGCATTTT
TRBJ2-1,TRBD2,few,11,TRBV30,CAWSSSGRALF,TGTGCCTGGAGTTCCAGCGGGAGGGCCCTGTTC
TRBJ2-2,TRBD2,few,15,TRBV6-1,CASTSGGLSTGELFF,TGTGCCAGCACTTCGGGGGGGCTGAGCACCGGGGAGCTGTTTTTT
TRBJ1-1,NA,few,14,TRBV14,CASSQRPGVTEAFF,TGTGCCAGCAGCCAAAGGCCAGGGGTCACTGAAGCTTTCTTT
TRBJ2-2,TRBD1,few,14,TRBV7-3,CASSVQGAGGELFF,TGTGCCAGCAGCGTCCAGGGGGCCGGCGGGGAGCTGTTTTTT